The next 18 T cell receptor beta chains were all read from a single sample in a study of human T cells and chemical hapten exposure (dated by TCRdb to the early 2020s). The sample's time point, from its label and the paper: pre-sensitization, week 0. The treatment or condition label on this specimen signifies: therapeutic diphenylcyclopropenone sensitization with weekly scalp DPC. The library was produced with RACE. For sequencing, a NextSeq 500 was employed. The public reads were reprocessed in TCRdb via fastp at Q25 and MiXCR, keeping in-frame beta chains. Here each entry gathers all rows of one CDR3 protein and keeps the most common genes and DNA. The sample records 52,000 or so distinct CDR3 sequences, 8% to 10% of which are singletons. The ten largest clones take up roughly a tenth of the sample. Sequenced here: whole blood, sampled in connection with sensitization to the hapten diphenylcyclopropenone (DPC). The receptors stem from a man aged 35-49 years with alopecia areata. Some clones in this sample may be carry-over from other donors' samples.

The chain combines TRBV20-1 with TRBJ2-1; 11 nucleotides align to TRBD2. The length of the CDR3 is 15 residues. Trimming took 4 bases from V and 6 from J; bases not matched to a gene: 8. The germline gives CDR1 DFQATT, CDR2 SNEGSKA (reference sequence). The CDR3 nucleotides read TGCAGTGCTATGGCCAGACTAGCGGGAACCAATGAGCAGTTCTTC. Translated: CSAMARLAGTNEQFF.

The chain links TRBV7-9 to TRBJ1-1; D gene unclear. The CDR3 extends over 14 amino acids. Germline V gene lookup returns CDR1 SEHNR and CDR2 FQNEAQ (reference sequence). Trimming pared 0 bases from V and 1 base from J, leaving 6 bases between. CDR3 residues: CASSLARRNTEAFF. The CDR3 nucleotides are TGTGCCAGCAGCTTAGCGCGGCGGAACACTGAAGCTTTCTTT.

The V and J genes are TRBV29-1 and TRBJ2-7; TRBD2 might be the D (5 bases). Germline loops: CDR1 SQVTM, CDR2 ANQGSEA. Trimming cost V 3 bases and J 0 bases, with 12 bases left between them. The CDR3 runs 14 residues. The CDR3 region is CSVDEAGGSYEQYF. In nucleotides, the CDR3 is TGCAGCGTTGATGAGGCGGGTGGCTCCTACGAGCAGTACTTC.

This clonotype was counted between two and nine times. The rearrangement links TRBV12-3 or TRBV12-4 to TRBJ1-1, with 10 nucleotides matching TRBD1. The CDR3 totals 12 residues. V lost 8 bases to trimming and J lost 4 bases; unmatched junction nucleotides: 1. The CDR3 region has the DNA TGTGCCAGCCGACAGGGGGCCACTGAAGCTTTCTTT. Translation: CASRQGATEAFF.

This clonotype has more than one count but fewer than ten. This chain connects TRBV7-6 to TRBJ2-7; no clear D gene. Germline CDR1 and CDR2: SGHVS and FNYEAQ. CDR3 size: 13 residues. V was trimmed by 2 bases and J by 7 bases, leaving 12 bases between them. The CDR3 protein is CASSLLAGSEQYF. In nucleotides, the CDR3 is TGTGCCAGCAGCTTATTGGCAGGCTCTGAGCAGTACTTC.

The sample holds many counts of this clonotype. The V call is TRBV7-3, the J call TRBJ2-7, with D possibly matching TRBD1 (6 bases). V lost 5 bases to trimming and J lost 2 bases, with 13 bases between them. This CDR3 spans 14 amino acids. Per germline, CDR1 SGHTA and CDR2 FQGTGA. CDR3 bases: TGTGCCAGCAGCCCAACTGCAGGGGCCTACGAGCAGTACTTC. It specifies CASSPTAGAYEQYF.

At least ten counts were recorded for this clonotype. CDR3 DNA sequence: TGTGCCACCAGTGATTTTGGGGGAGGCTACACCTTC. It yields the protein CATSDFGGGYTF. This rearrangement joins TRBV24-1 to TRBJ1-2; tentatively, D is TRBD1 (5 bases). The CDR3 sequence is 12 residues long. Germline V CDR1 and CDR2: KGHDR, SFDVKD. Trimming pared 1 base from V and 8 bases from J, leaving 7 bases between.

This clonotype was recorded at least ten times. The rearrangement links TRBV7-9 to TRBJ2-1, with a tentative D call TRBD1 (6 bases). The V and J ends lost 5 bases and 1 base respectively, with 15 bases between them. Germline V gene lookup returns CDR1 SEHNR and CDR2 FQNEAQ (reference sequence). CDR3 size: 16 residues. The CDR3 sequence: CASSRRQVVSYNEQFF. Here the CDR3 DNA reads TGTGCCAGCAGCCGACGACAGGTGGTATCCTACAATGAGCAGTTCTTC. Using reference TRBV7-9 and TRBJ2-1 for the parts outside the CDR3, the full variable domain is DTGVSQNPRHKITKRGQNVTFRCDPISEHNRLYWYRQTLGQGPEFLTYFQNEAQLEKSRLLSDRFSAERPKGSFSTLEIQRTEQGDSAMYLCASSRRQVVSYNEQFFGPGTRLTVL.

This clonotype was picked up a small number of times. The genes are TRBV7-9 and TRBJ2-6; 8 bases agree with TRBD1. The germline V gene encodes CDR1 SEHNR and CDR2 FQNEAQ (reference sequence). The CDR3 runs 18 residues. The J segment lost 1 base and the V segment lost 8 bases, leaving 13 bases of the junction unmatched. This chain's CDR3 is CASRGAGGPLSGANVLTF. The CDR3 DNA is TGTGCCAGCCGTGGAGCAGGGGGCCCATTGTCTGGGGCCAACGTCCTGACTTTC.

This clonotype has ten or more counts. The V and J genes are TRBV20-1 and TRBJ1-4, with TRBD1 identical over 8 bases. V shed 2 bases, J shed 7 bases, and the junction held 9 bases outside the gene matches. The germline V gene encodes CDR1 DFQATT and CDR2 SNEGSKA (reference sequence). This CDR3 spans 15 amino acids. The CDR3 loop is CSARPIQGVGEKLFF. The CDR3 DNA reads TGCAGTGCTAGACCAATACAGGGGGTTGGTGAAAAACTGTTTTTT.

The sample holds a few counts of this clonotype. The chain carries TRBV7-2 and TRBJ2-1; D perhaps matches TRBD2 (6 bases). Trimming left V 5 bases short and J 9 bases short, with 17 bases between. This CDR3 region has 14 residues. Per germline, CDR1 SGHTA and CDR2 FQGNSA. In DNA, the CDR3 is TGTGCCAGCAGCCCCCGTGCGGCCGGGGGTGAGCAGTTCTTC. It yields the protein CASSPRAAGGEQFF.

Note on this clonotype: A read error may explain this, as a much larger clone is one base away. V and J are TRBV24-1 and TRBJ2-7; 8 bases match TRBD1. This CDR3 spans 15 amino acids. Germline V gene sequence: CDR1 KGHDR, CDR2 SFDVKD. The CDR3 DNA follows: TGTGCCACCAGTGCAGGGGGCTCTTTGACCTACAAGCAGTACTTC. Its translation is CATSAGGSLTYKQYF.

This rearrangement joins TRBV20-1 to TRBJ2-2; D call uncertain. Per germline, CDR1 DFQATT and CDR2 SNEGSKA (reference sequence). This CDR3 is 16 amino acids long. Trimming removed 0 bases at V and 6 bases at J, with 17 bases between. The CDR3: CSARDHRVSPAGELFF. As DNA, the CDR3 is TGCAGTGCTAGAGATCATCGTGTCAGTCCGGCCGGGGAGCTGTTTTTT.

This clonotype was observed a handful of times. CDR3 DNA: TGTGCCAGCAGCCCCCCCAATCAGCCCCAGCATTTT. Translation gives CASSPPNQPQHF. The V call is TRBV28, the J call TRBJ1-5; D ambiguous. Trimming cost V 6 bases and J 3 bases, with 6 bases left between them. Germline-derived CDR1 and CDR2 are MDHEN and SYDVKM. This CDR3 comprises 12 residues.

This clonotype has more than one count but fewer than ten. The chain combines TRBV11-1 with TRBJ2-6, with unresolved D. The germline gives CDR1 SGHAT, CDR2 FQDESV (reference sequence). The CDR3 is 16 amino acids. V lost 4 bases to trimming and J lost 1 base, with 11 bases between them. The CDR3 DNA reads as TGTGCCAGCAGCTCAAATGAGAGATCTGGGGCCAACGTCCTGACTTTC. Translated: CASSSNERSGANVLTF. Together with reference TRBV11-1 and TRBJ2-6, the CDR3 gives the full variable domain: EAEVAQSPRYKITEKSQAVAFWCDPISGHATLYWYRQILGQGPELLVQFQDESVVDDSQLPKDRFSAERLKGVDSTLKIQPAELGDSAMYLCASSSNERSGANVLTFGAGSRLTVL.

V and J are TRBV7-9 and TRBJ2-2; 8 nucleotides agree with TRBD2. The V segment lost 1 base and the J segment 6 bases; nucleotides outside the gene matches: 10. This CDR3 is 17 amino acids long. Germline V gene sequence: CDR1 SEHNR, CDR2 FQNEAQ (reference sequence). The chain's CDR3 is CASSLVPAGVVAGELFF. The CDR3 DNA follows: TGTGCCAGCAGCTTAGTCCCAGCGGGAGTAGTAGCCGGGGAGCTGTTTTTT. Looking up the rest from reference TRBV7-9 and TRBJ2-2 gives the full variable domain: DTGVSQNPRHKITKRGQNVTFRCDPISEHNRLYWYRQTLGQGPEFLTYFQNEAQLEKSRLLSDRFSAERPKGSFSTLEIQRTEQGDSAMYLCASSLVPAGVVAGELFFGEGSRLTVL.

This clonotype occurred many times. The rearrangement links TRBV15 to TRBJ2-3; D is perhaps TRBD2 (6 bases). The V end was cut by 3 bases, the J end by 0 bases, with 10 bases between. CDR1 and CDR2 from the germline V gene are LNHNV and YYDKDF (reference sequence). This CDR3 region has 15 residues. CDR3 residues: CATSRVAVSTDTQYF. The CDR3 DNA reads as TGTGCCACCAGCAGGGTAGCGGTTAGCACAGATACGCAGTATTTT.

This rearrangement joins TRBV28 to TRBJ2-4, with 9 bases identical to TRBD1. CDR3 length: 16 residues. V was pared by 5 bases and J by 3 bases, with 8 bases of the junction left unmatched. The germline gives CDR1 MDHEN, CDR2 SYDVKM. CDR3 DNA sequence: TGTGCCAGCAGTGTCGACAGGGGGGGAGGCAAAAACATTCAGTACTTC. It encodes CASSVDRGGGKNIQYF.